Below, 12 T cell receptor beta chains from the same sample are listed, as sequenced in a study of blood T cell repertoires in COVID-19. This table comes from immunoSEQ multiplex PCR, and its TCRdb copy is limited to in-frame clones, with some not included. The sample contains about 400,000 clones, approximately 89% of which appear only once. The sequenced sample consisted of PBMCs or T cells enriched from blood (not recorded which). The receptor source for this set is a man in his forties or fifties in a cohort exposed to, infected with or recovered from COVID-19 (not recorded which).

This clone was found once. The CDR3 is CASSSVQNSPLHF. The CDR3 DNA reads TGTGCCAGCAGCTCGGTGCAAAATTCACCCCTCCACTTT. This chain links TRBV5-8 with TRBJ1-6; D gene uncertain. This CDR3 spans 13 amino acids. The germline V gene encodes CDR1 SGHTS and CDR2 YDEGEE. Trimming left V 3 bases short and J 7 bases short, with 8 bases between. The variable domain in full, with the rest retrieved from reference TRBV5-8 and TRBJ1-6, is EAGVTQSPTHLIKTRGQQATLRCSPISGHTSVYWYQQALGLGLQFLLWYDEGEERNRGNFPPRFSGRQFPNYSSELNVNALELEDSALYLCASSSVQNSPLHFGNGTRLTVT.

The chain recombines TRBV5-4 with TRBJ2-7, with 9 bases that match TRBD1. Trimming removed 0 bases from V and 3 bases from J; junction bases left unmatched: 4. Per the germline V gene, CDR1 is SGHNT and CDR2 is YYREEE (reference sequence). CDR3 size: 15 residues. Written as DNA, the CDR3 is TGTGCCAGCAGCTTGGAGGCGGACAGGGGCTACGAGCAGTACTTC. Protein product: CASSLEADRGYEQYF.

The chain is built from TRBV28 and TRBJ1-6; a weak D match, TRBD1 (6 bases). The V end was cut by 1 base, the J end by 3 bases, with 10 bases between. The CDR3 runs to 16 residues. Germline V gene lookup returns CDR1 MDHEN and CDR2 SYDVKM. CDR3 residues: CASSLSTRGYNSPLHF. CDR3 bases: TGTGCCAGCAGTTTATCTACCAGGGGCTATAATTCACCCCTCCACTTT. Using reference TRBV28 and TRBJ1-6 for the parts outside the CDR3, the full variable domain is DVKVTQSSRYLVKRTGEKVFLECVQDMDHENMFWYRQDPGLGLRLIYFSYDVKMKEKGDIPEGYSVSREKKERFSLILESASTNQTSMYLCASSLSTRGYNSPLHFGNGTRLTVT.

V usage is TRBV5-1 and J usage is TRBJ2-2, with TRBD1 matching over 9 bases. This CDR3 is 15 amino acids long. The V and J ends lost 4 bases and 4 bases, in that order; junction bases with no gene match: 5. Germline values: CDR1 SGHRS, CDR2 YFSETQ. The CDR3 sequence: CASSTGGGSTGELFF. The CDR3 bases are TGCGCCAGCAGCACAGGGGGCGGAAGCACCGGGGAGCTGTTTTTT.

Of note for this clone: The identical CDR3 is also encoded by other nucleotide sequences in the sample. The chain carries TRBV10-3 and TRBJ1-2; D unresolved. V lost 3 bases to trimming and J lost 5 bases, with 7 bases between them. Germline V gene data show CDR1 as ENHRY and CDR2 as SYGVKD. CDR3 length: 12 amino acids. CDR3 sequence: CAISESGYGYTF. CDR3 in DNA: TGTGCCATCAGTGAATCAGGTTATGGCTACACCTTC.

This rearrangement joins TRBV7-3 to TRBJ2-5, with D tentatively TRBD1 (6 bases). The V gene lost 2 bases and the J gene lost 2 bases, with 9 bases spanning the gap. This CDR3 comprises 14 residues. Germline CDR1 reads SGHTA; CDR2 reads FQGTGA. CDR3 sequence (DNA): TGTGCCAGCAGCTTATTTGGACAGCAAGAGACCCAGTACTTC. Residues: CASSLFGQQETQYF. The full variable domain, with the rest looked up from reference TRBV7-3 and TRBJ2-5, is GAGVSQTPSNKVTEKGKYVELRCDPISGHTALYWYRQSLGQGPEFLIYFQGTGAADDSGLPNDRFFAVRPEGSVSTLKIQRTERGDSAVYLCASSLFGQQETQYFGPGTRLLVL.

The chain is built from TRBV7-9 and TRBJ2-3; D is unclear. Trimming took off 5 bases at V and 5 bases at J, with 8 bases between the two ends. Germline-derived CDR1 and CDR2 are SEHNR and FQNEAQ (reference sequence). The CDR3 contains 12 residues. The CDR3 coding sequence is TGTGCCAGCAGCCCAACTTTAGATACGCAGTATTTT. This translates into CASSPTLDTQYF. Full variable domain (missing parts from reference TRBV7-9 and TRBJ2-3): DTGVSQNPRHKITKRGQNVTFRCDPISEHNRLYWYRQTLGQGPEFLTYFQNEAQLEKSRLLSDRFSAERPKGSFSTLEIQRTEQGDSAMYLCASSPTLDTQYFGPGTRLTVL.

This chain joins TRBV18 and TRBJ1-2; 10 bases match TRBD1. The CDR3 consists of 17 residues. Trimming at V came to 3 bases and at J to 4 bases, leaving 11 bases not matched to a gene. Germline assignment: CDR1 KGHSH and CDR2 LQKENI. CDR3 in DNA: TGTGCCAGCTCACCGTTCCGCGGGGACAGGGGAGGCTATGGCTACACCTTC. Its translation: CASSPFRGDRGGYGYTF.

The chain recombines TRBV15 with TRBJ1-1, with no clear D. This CDR3 is 14 amino acids long. V was shortened by 3 bases and J by 0 bases, with 8 bases between the two germline ends. Germline values: CDR1 LNHNV, CDR2 YYDKDF (reference sequence). CDR3 loop: CATSSSALNTEAFF. The CDR3 DNA follows: TGTGCCACCAGCAGTTCAGCGCTGAACACTGAAGCTTTCTTT. The variable domain in full, with the rest retrieved from reference TRBV15 and TRBJ1-1, is DAMVIQNPRYQVTQFGKPVTLSCSQTLNHNVMYWYQQKSSQAPKLLFHYYDKDFNNEADTPDNFQSRRPNTSFCFLDIRSPGLGDTAMYLCATSSSALNTEAFFGQGTRLTVV.

This chain links TRBV11-2 with TRBJ1-2; D remains unclear. The CDR3 sequence is 12 residues long. V gave up 2 bases and J gave up 1 base, with 2 bases separating them. Germline loops: CDR1 SGHAT, CDR2 FQNNGV. CDR3 nucleotide sequence: TGTGCCAGCAGCTTACATAACTATGGCTACACCTTC. This codes for CASSLHNYGYTF.

This chain uses TRBV30 with TRBJ1-4; the match to TRBD1 covers 11 bases. V shed 4 bases and J 3 bases; nucleotides not matched to a gene: 7. The V gene's germline CDR1 is GTSNPN and CDR2 SVGIG (reference sequence). The CDR3 length is 16 residues. The CDR3 DNA is TGTGCCTGGAAGAAGGACAGGGGGCGTTCTAATGAAAAACTGTTTTTT. Protein product: CAWKKDRGRSNEKLFF.

The V call is TRBV28, the J call TRBJ1-2; 8 bases are shared with TRBD1. This CDR3 is built from 16 residues. Per germline, CDR1 MDHEN and CDR2 SYDVKM. J lost 4 bases, V lost 4 bases, and 11 bases had no gene match. DNA of the CDR3: TGTGCCAGCAGTTCAATTTTCAGGGGGCGGATCTATGGCTACACCTTC. Amino acid sequence: CASSSIFRGRIYGYTF.